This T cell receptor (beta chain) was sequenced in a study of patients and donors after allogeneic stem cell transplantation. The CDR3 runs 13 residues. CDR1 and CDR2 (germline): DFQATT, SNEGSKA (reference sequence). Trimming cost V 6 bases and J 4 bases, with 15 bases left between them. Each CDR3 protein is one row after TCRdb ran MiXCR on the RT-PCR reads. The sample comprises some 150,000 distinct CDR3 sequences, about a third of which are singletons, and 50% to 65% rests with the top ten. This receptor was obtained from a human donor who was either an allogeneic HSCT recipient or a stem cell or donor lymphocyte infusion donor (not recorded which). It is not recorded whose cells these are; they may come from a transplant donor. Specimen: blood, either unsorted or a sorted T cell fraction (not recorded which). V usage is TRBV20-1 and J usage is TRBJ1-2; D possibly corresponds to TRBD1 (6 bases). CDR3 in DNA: TGCAGTGCGCAGCACAGGGATAGCTATGGCTACACCTTC. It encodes CSAQHRDSYGYTF.